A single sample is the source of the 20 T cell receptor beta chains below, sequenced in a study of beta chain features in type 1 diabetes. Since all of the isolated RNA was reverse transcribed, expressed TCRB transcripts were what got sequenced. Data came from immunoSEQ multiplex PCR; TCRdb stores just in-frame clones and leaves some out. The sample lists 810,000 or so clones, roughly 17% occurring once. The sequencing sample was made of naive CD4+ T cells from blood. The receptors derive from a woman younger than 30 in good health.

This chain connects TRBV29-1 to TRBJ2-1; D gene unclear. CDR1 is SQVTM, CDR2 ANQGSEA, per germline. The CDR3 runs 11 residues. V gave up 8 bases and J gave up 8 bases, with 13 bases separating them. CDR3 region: CSFWRNYEQFF. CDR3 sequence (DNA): TGCAGCTTCTGGCGGAACTATGAGCAGTTCTTC.

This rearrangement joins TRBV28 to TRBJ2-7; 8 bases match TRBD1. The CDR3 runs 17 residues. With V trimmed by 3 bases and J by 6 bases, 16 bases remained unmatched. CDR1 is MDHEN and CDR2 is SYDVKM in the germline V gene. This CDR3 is CASSFWGGGQGKGEQYF. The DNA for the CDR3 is TGTGCCAGCAGTTTTTGGGGCGGCGGACAGGGAAAAGGCGAGCAGTACTTC.

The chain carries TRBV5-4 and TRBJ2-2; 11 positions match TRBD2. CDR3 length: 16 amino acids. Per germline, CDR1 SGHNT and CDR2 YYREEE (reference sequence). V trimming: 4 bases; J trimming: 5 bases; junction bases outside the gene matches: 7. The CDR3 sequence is CASSQGTSGETGELFF. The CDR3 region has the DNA TGTGCCAGCAGCCAGGGGACTAGCGGAGAGACCGGGGAGCTGTTTTTT.

CDR3 loop: CASSPPGQGKATDTQYF. The CDR3 bases are TGTGCCAGCAGTCCCCCGGGACAGGGGAAGGCAACAGATACGCAGTATTTT. The chain is built from TRBV27 and TRBJ2-3, with 10 bases aligning to TRBD1. Unmatched junction bases numbered 11, after V lost 5 bases and J lost 3 bases. Germline V gives CDR1 MNHEY, CDR2 SMNVEV (reference sequence). The CDR3 runs 17 residues.

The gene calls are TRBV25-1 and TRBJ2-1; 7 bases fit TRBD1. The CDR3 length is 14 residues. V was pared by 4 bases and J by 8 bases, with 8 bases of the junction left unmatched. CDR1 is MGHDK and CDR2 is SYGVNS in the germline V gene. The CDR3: CASSVYRGLDEQFF. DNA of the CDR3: TGTGCCAGCAGTGTATACAGGGGTCTCGATGAGCAGTTCTTC.

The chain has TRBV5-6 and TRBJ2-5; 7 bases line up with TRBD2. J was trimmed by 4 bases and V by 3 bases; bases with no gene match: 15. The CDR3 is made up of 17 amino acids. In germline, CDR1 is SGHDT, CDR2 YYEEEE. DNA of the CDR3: TGTGCCAGCAGCTCGGGCGCGGCCAGCTGGGAGGGAGAGACCCAGTACTTC. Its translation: CASSSGAASWEGETQYF.

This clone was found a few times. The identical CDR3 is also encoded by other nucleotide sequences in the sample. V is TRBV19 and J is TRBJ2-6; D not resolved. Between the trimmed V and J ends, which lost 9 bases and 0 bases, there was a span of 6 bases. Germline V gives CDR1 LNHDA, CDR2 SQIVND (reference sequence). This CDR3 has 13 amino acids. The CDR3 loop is CASRGSGANVLTF. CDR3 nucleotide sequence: TGTGCCAGCCGCGGCTCTGGGGCCAACGTCCTGACTTTC.

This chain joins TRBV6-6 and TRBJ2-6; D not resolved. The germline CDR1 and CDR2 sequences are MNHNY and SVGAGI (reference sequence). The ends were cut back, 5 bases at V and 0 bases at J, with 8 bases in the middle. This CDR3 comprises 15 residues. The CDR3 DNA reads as TGTGCCAGCAGTAGTCGACGCTCTGGGGCCAACGTCCTGACTTTC. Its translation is CASSSRRSGANVLTF.

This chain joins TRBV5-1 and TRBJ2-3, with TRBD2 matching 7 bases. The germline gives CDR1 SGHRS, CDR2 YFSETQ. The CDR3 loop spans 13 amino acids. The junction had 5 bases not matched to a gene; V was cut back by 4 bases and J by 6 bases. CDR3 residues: CASSLLAADTQYF. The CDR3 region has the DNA TGCGCCAGCAGCCTGCTAGCGGCTGATACGCAGTATTTT.

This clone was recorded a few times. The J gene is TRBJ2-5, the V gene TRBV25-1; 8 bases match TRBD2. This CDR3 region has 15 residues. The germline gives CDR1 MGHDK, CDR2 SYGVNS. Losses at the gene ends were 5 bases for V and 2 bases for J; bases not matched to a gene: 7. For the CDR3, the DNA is TGTGCCAGCAGTATTAGCGGGATAATACAAGAGACCCAGTACTTC. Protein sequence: CASSISGIIQETQYF.

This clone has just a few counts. CDR3 in amino acids: CASSPGGWWEQYF. Written as DNA, the CDR3 is TGTGCCAGCAGCCCTGGAGGGTGGTGGGAGCAGTACTTC. The V gene is TRBV7-9, the J gene TRBJ2-7; D is perhaps TRBD2 (6 bases). V was clipped by 5 bases and J by 7 bases, with 15 bases between them. CDR1 and CDR2 (germline): SEHNR, FQNEAQ (reference sequence). This CDR3 region has 13 residues.

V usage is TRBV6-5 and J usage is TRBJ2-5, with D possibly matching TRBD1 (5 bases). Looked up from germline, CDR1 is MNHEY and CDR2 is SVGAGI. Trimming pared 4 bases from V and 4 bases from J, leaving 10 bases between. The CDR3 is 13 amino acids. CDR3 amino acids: CASSSGQGETQYF. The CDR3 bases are TGTGCCAGCAGTTCCGGGCAGGGAGAGACCCAGTACTTC.

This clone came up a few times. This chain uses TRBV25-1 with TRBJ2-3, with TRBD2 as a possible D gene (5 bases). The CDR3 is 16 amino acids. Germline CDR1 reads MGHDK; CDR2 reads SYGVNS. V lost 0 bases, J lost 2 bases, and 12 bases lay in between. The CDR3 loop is CASSEYLGSATDTQYF. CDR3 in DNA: TGTGCCAGCAGTGAATATTTGGGGAGCGCCACAGATACGCAGTATTTT.

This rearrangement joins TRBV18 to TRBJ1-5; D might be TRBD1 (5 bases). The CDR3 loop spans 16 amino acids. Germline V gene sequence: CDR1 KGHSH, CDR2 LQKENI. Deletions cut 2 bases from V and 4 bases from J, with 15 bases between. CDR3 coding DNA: TGTGCCAGCTCACCAAAACCCGGGACTTTAAATCAGCCCCAGCATTTT. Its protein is CASSPKPGTLNQPQHF.

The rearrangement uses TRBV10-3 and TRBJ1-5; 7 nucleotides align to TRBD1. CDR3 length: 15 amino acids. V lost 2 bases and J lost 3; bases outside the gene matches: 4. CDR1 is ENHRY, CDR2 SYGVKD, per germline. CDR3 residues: CAISEGTGVNQPQHF. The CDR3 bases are TGTGCCATCAGTGAGGGTACAGGGGTCAATCAGCCCCAGCATTTT.

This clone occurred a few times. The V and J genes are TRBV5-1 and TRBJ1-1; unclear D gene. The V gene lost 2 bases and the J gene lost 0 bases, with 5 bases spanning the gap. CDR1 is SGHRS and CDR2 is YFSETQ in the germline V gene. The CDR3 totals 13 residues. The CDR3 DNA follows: TGCGCCAGCAGCTTTAACATGAACACTGAAGCTTTCTTT. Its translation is CASSFNMNTEAFF.

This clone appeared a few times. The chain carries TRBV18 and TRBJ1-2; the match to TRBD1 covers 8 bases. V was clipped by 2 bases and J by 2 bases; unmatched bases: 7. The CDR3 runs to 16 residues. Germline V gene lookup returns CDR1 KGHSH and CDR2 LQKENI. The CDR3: CASSPKQGAVNYGYTF. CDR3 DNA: TGTGCCAGCTCACCAAAGCAGGGGGCGGTGAACTATGGCTACACCTTC.

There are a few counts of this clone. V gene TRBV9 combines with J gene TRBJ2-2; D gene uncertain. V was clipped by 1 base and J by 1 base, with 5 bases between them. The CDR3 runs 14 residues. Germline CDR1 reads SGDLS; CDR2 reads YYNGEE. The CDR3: CASSVSWNTGELFF. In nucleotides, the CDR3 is TGTGCCAGCAGCGTAAGCTGGAACACCGGGGAGCTGTTTTTT. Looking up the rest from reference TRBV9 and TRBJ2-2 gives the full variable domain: DSGVTQTPKHLITATGQRVTLRCSPRSGDLSVYWYQQSLDQGLQFLIQYYNGEERAKGNILERFSAQQFPDLHSELNLSSLELGDSALYFCASSVSWNTGELFFGEGSRLTVL.

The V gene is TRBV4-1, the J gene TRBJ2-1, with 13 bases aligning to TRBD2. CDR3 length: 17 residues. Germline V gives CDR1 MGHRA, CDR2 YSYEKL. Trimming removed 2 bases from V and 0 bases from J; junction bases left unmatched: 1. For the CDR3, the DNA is TGCGCCAGCAGCCAAAGGACTAGCGGGAGCTCCTACAATGAGCAGTTCTTC. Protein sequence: CASSQRTSGSSYNEQFF.

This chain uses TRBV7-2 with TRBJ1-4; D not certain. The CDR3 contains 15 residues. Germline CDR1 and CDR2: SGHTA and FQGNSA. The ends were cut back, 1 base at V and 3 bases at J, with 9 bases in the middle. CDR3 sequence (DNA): TGTGCCAGCAGCTTAGGGTCAGAAGCTAATGAAAAACTGTTTTTT. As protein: CASSLGSEANEKLFF.